These 17 T cell receptor beta chains were all obtained from the same sample, sequenced in a study of Ad26.COV2.S vaccination and SARS-CoV-2 variants (dated by TCRdb to the early 2020s). This specimen's treatment or condition label, per the study, means: around 19 received Ad26.COV2.S at low or high dose, single or two shots; 5 received placebo; per-sample allocation not given. Repertoires of vaccine and placebo recipients were sequenced from samples taken on day 63 after the first injection. The protocol used for the library was the immunoSEQ multiplex PCR assay. TCRdb obtained this table from immuneACCESS and retained in-frame rearrangements with V and J assigned. These tables miss some clones; where compared with another copy, unresolved V genes account for less than half of the shortfall, and the remainder is unexplained. The sample table lists some 460,000 clones, roughly nine tenths of them with a count of one. Of the sample, approximately 1.7% is held by the ten largest clones.

The specimen was peripheral blood, collected in a trial of Ad26.COV2.S vaccine versus placebo. These receptors were taken from a person aged 18-65 years who received the Ad26.COV2.S COVID-19 vaccine or a placebo.

This clone was detected only once. The J gene is TRBJ1-1, the V gene TRBV6-2 or TRBV6-3; D not certain. The germline V gene encodes CDR1 MNHEY and CDR2 SVGEGT. With 2 bases removed from V and 1 base from J, the gap between germline ends came to 11 bases. The CDR3 is 15 amino acids. The CDR3: CASSYRPTGNTEAFF. In nucleotides, the CDR3 is TGTGCCAGCAGTTACCGGCCTACGGGGAACACTGAAGCTTTCTTT.

The rearrangement uses TRBV20-1 and TRBJ1-2; TRBD1 aligns across 10 bases. With V trimmed by 3 bases and J by 8 bases, 9 bases remained unmatched. Germline CDR1 is DFQATT and CDR2 is SNEGSKA (reference sequence). The CDR3 has 14 amino acids. This CDR3 reads CSASLRQGAWGYTF. The CDR3 coding sequence is TGCAGTGCTAGTCTTAGACAGGGGGCTTGGGGCTACACCTTC.

This chain uses TRBV5-8 with TRBJ1-1, with 8 bases that match TRBD1. Germline CDR1 is SGHTS and CDR2 is YDEGEE. CDR3 size: 13 residues. The V and J ends lost 4 bases and 11 bases, in that order; junction bases with no gene match: 10. The CDR3: CASSHGQGQNAFF. The CDR3 DNA follows: TGTGCCAGCAGCCACGGACAGGGCCAGAACGCTTTCTTT.

J is TRBJ2-3 and V is TRBV4-3, with D possibly TRBD2 on 6 matching bases. Germline CDR1 is LGHNA and CDR2 is YSLEER. CDR3 length: 16 residues. The germline V and J ends were trimmed by 0 bases and 2 bases, with 12 bases remaining between them. CDR3 loop: CASSQDTWRDTDTQYF. As DNA, the CDR3 is TGCGCCAGCAGCCAAGATACCTGGCGGGACACAGATACGCAGTATTTT.

This clone appeared a single time. This chain connects TRBV3-1 (or the pseudogene TRBV3-2) to TRBJ2-2; D uncertain. Germline lookup yields CDR1 LGHDT and CDR2 YNNKEL (reference sequence). The V end was cut by 8 bases, the J end by 7 bases, with 14 bases between. The CDR3 consists of 13 residues. The CDR3 DNA is TGTGCCAGCCGGGTCGGGTATCACGGGGAGCTGTTTTTT. Amino acids: CASRVGYHGELFF.

This clone is a singleton in its sample. The V and J genes are TRBV29-1 and TRBJ2-2, with 7 bases matching TRBD1. The CDR3 runs 14 residues. The trim removed 6 bases at V and 0 bases at J, leaving 4 bases unmatched. In germline, CDR1 is SQVTM, CDR2 ANQGSEA. This CDR3 reads CSVGQVANTGELFF. Here the CDR3 DNA reads TGCAGCGTAGGACAGGTAGCGAACACCGGGGAGCTGTTTTTT.

The chain combines TRBV18 with TRBJ1-2; no reliable D call. The CDR3 length is 16 residues. The germline V gene has CDR1 KGHSH and CDR2 LQKENI. V lost 0 bases and J 8 bases, leaving 19 bases between the germline ends. CDR3 region: CASSPPGSAAMRGYTF. Here the CDR3 DNA reads TGTGCCAGCTCACCACCGGGTTCGGCAGCGATGAGGGGCTACACCTTC.

The chain joins TRBV4-2 to TRBJ1-2; D is unresolved. From germline, CDR1 is LGHNA and CDR2 YNFKEQ. This CDR3 has 16 amino acids. V gave up 4 bases and J gave up 4 bases, with 19 bases separating them. Here the CDR3 reads CASSPKPLPESYGYTF. CDR3 DNA: TGTGCCAGCAGCCCGAAACCTCTCCCAGAGTCCTATGGCTACACCTTC.

This clone was seen more than once but under ten times. The V call is TRBV5-1, the J call TRBJ1-2; 9 nucleotides line up with TRBD1. The V segment lost 4 bases and the J segment 6 bases; nucleotides outside the gene matches: 13. The CDR3 sequence is 16 residues long. CDR1 and CDR2 from the germline V gene are SGHRS and YFSETQ. CDR3 sequence: CASSPPGTGIGDGYTF. The DNA for the CDR3 is TGCGCCAGCAGCCCCCCCGGGACAGGGATTGGCGATGGCTACACCTTC.

The chain is built from TRBV4-1 and TRBJ1-1; possibly TRBD1 for D (6 bases). Germline values: CDR1 MGHRA, CDR2 YSYEKL. The CDR3 is 14 amino acids. V lost 0 bases, J lost 3 bases, and 8 bases lay in between. The CDR3 nucleotides read TGCGCCAGCAGCCAAGAGGACAGCTACACTGAAGCTTTCTTT. Translation: CASSQEDSYTEAFF.

The V and J genes are TRBV7-6 and TRBJ2-7; D is undetermined. The CDR3 is 14 residues long. Germline values: CDR1 SGHVS, CDR2 FNYEAQ. V shed 5 bases and J shed 4 bases, with 15 bases lying between them. CDR3 residues: CASSPAVASYEQYF. CDR3 DNA: TGTGCCAGCAGCCCCGCCGTAGCATCATACGAGCAGTACTTC. The variable domain in full, with the rest retrieved from reference TRBV7-6 and TRBJ2-7, is GAGVSQSPRYKVTKRGQDVALRCDPISGHVSLYWYRQALGQGPEFLTYFNYEAQQDKSGLPNDRFSAERPEGSISTLTIQRTEQRDSAMYRCASSPAVASYEQYFGPGTRLTVT.

V is TRBV30 and J is TRBJ1-6; tentatively, D is TRBD1 (6 bases). V was clipped by 5 bases and J by 0 bases, with 14 bases between them. CDR3 length equals 16 residues. The germline CDR1 and CDR2 sequences are GTSNPN and SVGIG (reference sequence). Here the CDR3 reads CAWQPTGISYNSPLHF. The CDR3, as DNA: TGTGCCTGGCAACCGACAGGAATCTCCTATAATTCACCCCTCCACTTT.

CDR3 loop: CASSEGYADTSTDTQYF. CDR3 DNA sequence: TGTGCCAGCAGTGAAGGCTATGCAGATACTAGCACAGATACGCAGTATTTT. The V call is TRBV6-1, the J call TRBJ2-3; D ambiguous. V was shortened by 1 base and J by 0 bases, with 14 bases between the two germline ends. Germline V gene sequence: CDR1 MNHNS, CDR2 SASEGT. The CDR3 is 17 amino acids.

The J gene is TRBJ1-4, the V gene TRBV27; 8 nucleotides align to TRBD1. This CDR3 has 15 amino acids. Germline loops: CDR1 MNHEY, CDR2 SMNVEV (reference sequence). The ends lost 0 bases at V and 8 bases at J; junction bases unmatched: 5. Written as DNA, the CDR3 is TGTGCCAGCAGTTTATCGGACAGGGCGGGCGAAAAACTGTTTTTT. Protein sequence: CASSLSDRAGEKLFF.

This CDR3 reads CASSERVGGVQTQYF. The CDR3 DNA sequence: TGTGCCAGCAGTGAACGGGTAGGGGGCGTACAGACCCAGTACTTC. V is TRBV2 and J is TRBJ2-5; 7 nucleotides line up with TRBD1. Germline CDR1 SNHLY, CDR2 FYNNEI. The CDR3 has 15 residues. V was clipped by 2 bases and J by 6 bases; unmatched bases: 9.

The chain employs TRBV19 and TRBJ1-2; 11 bases align to TRBD1. The CDR3 extends over 14 amino acids. Germline trimming cut 7 bases from V and 7 bases from J; bases unmatched to any gene: 8. Germline CDR1 and CDR2: LNHDA and SQIVND (reference sequence). Written as DNA, the CDR3 is TGTGCCAGTAAACCGGACAGGGGGCGGTTTGGCTACACCTTC. Its protein product is CASKPDRGRFGYTF.

The sample holds a few counts of this clone. V gene TRBV19 combines with J gene TRBJ2-7; a weak D match, TRBD2 (5 bases). V was cut by 7 bases and J by 6 bases, with 13 bases left in between. Per germline, CDR1 LNHDA and CDR2 SQIVND (reference sequence). This CDR3 comprises 12 residues. CDR3 region: CASMGSSSEQYF. In DNA, the CDR3 is TGTGCCAGTATGGGGAGTTCGTCCGAGCAGTACTTC. Variable domain in full (rest from reference TRBV19 and TRBJ2-7): DGGITQSPKYLFRKEGQNVTLSCEQNLNHDAMYWYRQDPGQGLRLIYYSQIVNDFQKGDIAEGYSVSREKKESFPLTVTSAQKNPTAFYLCASMGSSSEQYFGPGTRLTVT.